Included here is one T cell receptor beta chain sequence, with context. Its antigen is as yet unknown. The sample originates from a study of shared clonotypes between healthy human individuals. Study-level findings and limits: Researchers sampled only blood; tissue repertoires likely differ.

It was across several immunoSEQ plates that each subset's genomic DNA was evenly split. The repertoire was sequenced with immunoSEQ multiplex PCR; TCRdb's copy has only in-frame clones and lacks some. The sample records over 2 million clones, around 95% being singletons. Trimming removed 2 bases from V and 8 bases from J, with 17 bases in between. Germline values: CDR1 SGHRS, CDR2 YFSETQ. This CDR3 has 15 residues. A split of CD4+ cells into CD45RA+ naive and CD45RA-negative memory subsets was performed. This sequence originates from a young man in good health. Material: naive CD4+ T cells sorted from blood. Subset given: CD45RA+ positively selected. The genes are TRBV5-1 and TRBJ2-1, with a weak D call TRBD2 (6 bases). In DNA, the CDR3 is TGCGCCAGCAGCTTAGGCGGAAAGGGCGGGGATGAGCAGTTCTTC. Encoded protein: CASSLGGKGGDEQFF.